This TCR beta chain was sequenced for a study of blood T cell repertoires in COVID-19. Study-level information: COVID-19 samples collected from the United States, Italy and Spain covered acute and convalescent phases. Nucleic acid was either cDNA or gDNA, and it came from T cells, B-cell-depleted T cells, or PBMCs.

This clone appeared a single time. Under the authors' procedure: Reference gene primer amplification gave nucleated cell count estimates. The table came from immunoSEQ multiplex PCR; TCRdb's copy has only in-frame clones and leaves some out. From that table come the V and J calls and clone size; the DNA was used to work out D and trimming. The table lists about 180,000 clones, around 87% of them singletons. In germline, CDR1 is MDHEN, CDR2 SYDVKM. The V segment lost 2 bases and the J segment 5 bases; nucleotides outside the gene matches: 5. This CDR3 has 14 residues. The sample was peripheral blood. The chain joins TRBV28 to TRBJ1-1; the match to TRBD1 covers 7 bases. This sequence was found in a woman aged 25 to 39 with active or convalescent COVID-19. The CDR3 loop is CASSLTPGGTEAFF. The DNA of the CDR3 is TGTGCCAGCAGTTTAACTCCAGGGGGTACTGAAGCTTTCTTT.